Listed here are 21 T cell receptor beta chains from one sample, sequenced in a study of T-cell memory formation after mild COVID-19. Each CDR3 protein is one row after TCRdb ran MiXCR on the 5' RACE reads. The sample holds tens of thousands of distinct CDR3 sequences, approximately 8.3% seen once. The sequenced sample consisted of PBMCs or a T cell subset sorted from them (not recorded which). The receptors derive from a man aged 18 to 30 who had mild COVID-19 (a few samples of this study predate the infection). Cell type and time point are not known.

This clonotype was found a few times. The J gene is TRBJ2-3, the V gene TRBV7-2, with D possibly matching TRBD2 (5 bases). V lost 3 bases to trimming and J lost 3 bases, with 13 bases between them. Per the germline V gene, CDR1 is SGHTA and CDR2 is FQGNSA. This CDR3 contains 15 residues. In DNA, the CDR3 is TGTGCCAGCAGCTTCGCAGGACTTTTTACAGATACGCAGTATTTT. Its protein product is CASSFAGLFTDTQYF.

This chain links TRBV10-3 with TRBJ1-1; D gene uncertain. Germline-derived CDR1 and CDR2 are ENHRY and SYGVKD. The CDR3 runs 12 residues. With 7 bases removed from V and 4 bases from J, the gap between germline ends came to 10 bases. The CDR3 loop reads CAIKEGGTEAFF. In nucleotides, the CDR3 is TGTGCCATCAAGGAAGGAGGCACTGAAGCTTTCTTT.

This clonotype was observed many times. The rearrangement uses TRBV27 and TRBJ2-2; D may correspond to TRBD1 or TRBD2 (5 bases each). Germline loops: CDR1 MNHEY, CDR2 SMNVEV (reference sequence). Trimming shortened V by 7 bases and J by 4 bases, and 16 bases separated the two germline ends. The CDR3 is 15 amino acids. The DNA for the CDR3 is TGTGCCAGCAAAAGTACAGGAGGACCCACCGGGGAGCTGTTTTTT. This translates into CASKSTGGPTGELFF.

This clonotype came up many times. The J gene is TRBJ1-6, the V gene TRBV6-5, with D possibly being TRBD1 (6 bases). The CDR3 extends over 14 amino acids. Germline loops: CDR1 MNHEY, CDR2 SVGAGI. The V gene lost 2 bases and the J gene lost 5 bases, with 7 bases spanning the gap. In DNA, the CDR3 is TGTGCCAGCAGTTACACAGGGAATAATTCACCCCTCCACTTT. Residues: CASSYTGNNSPLHF.

CDR3 sequence reads: CSVEGQGGSGQPQHF. CDR3 in DNA: TGCAGCGTTGAGGGACAGGGGGGCTCGGGTCAGCCCCAGCATTTT. This sequence joins TRBV29-1 and TRBJ1-5; 11 nucleotides match TRBD1. With V trimmed by 3 bases and J by 6 bases, 7 bases remained unmatched. Germline CDR1 and CDR2: SQVTM and ANQGSEA. The length of the CDR3 is 15 residues.

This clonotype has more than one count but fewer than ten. The CDR3 spells CASSFSAPGADGGFNGYTF. The DNA for the CDR3 is TGTGCCAGCAGTTTCTCAGCTCCGGGGGCTGACGGGGGTTTTAATGGCTACACCTTC. This chain links TRBV12-3 or TRBV12-4 with TRBJ1-2, with D perhaps matching TRBD1 (6 bases). Trimming cost V 3 bases and J 6 bases, with 29 bases left between them. The CDR3 runs to 19 residues.

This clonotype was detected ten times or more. The CDR3 is CASSLNLGQGTQYF. The CDR3 coding sequence is TGTGCCAGCAGCTTAAATCTCGGGCAGGGGACCCAGTACTTC. The genes are TRBV7-3 and TRBJ2-5, with a weak D call TRBD1 (5 bases). V was clipped by 1 base and J by 7 bases, with 13 bases between them. Germline assignment: CDR1 SGHTA and CDR2 FQGTGA. The CDR3 extends over 14 amino acids.

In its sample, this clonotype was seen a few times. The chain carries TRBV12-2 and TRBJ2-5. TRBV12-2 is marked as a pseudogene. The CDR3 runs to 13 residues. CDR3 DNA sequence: TGTGCAAGTCGCTTCATAGGAGAAGAGACCCAGTACTTC. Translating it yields CASRFIGEETQYF.

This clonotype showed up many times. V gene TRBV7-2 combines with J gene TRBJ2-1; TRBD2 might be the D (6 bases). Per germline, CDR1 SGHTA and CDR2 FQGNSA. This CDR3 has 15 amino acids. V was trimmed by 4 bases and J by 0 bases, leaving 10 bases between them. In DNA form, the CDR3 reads TGTGCCAGCAGCTCCGTGCGGGGCTCCTACAATGAGCAGTTCTTC. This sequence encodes CASSSVRGSYNEQFF.

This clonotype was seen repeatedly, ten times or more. The CDR3 loop reads CASSHSGGLYNEQFF. CDR3 coding DNA: TGCGCCAGCAGCCACTCGGGGGGACTATACAATGAGCAGTTCTTC. This chain uses TRBV4-3 with TRBJ2-1; TRBD2 matches at 7 bases. The germline gives CDR1 LGHNA, CDR2 YSLEER. The CDR3 is made up of 15 amino acids. V lost 3 bases, J lost 4 bases, and 6 bases stayed unmatched.

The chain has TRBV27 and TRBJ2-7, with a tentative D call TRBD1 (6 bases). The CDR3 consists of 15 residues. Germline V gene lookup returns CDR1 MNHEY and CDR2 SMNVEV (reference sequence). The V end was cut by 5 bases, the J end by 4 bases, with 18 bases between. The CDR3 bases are TGTGCCAGCAGTCGCCCCCGGGCAGGGGTGTACGAGCAGTACTTC. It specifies CASSRPRAGVYEQYF.

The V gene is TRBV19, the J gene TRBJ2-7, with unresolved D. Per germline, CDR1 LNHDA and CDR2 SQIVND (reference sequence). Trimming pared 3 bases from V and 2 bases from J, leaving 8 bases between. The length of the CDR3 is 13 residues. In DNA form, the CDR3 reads TGTGCCAGTAGTATGCCAGGCCCCTACGAGCAGTACTTC. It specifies CASSMPGPYEQYF.

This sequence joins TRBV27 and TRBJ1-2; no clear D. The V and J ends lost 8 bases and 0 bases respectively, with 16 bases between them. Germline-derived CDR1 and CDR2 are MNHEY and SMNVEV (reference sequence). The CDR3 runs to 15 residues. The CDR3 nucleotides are TGTGCCAGCCTCCGGGATGCCAACTCTAACTATGGCTACACCTTC. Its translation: CASLRDANSNYGYTF.

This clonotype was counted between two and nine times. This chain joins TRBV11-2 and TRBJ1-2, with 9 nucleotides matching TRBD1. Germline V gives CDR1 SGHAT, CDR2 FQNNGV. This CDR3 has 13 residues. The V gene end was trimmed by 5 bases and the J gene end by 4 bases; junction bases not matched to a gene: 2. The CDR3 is CASSPGQGYGYTF. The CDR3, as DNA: TGTGCCAGCAGCCCGGGACAGGGCTATGGCTACACCTTC.

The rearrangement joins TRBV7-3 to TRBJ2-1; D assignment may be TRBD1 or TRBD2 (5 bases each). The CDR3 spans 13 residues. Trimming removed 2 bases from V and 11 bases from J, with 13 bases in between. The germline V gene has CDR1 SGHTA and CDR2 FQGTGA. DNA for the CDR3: TGTGCCAGCAGCTTACGGGACGACTCAAAGCAGTTCTTC. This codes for CASSLRDDSKQFF.

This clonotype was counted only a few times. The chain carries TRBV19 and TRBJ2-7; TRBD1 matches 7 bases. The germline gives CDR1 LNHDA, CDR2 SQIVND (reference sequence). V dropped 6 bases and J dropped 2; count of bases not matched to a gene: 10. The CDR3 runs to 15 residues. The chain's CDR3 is CASSLTPGQAYEQYF. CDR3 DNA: TGTGCCAGTAGCCTCACGCCTGGACAGGCCTACGAGCAGTACTTC. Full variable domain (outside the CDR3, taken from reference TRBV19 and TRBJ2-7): DGGITQSPKYLFRKEGQNVTLSCEQNLNHDAMYWYRQDPGQGLRLIYYSQIVNDFQKGDIAEGYSVSREKKESFPLTVTSAQKNPTAFYLCASSLTPGQAYEQYFGPGTRLTVT.

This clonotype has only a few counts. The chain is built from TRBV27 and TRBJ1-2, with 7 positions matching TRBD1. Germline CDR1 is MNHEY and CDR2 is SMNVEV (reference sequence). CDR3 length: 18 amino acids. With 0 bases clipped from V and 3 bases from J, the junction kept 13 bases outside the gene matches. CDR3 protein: CASSLSKGGGASHYGYTF. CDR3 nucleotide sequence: TGTGCCAGCAGTTTATCGAAGGGAGGGGGCGCCTCGCACTATGGCTACACCTTC.

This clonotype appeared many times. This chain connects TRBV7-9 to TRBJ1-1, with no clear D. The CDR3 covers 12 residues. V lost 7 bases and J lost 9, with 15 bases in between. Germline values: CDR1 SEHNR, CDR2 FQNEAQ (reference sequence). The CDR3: CASIRYAGKAFF. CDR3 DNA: TGTGCCAGCATCCGATACGCCGGGAAAGCTTTCTTT.

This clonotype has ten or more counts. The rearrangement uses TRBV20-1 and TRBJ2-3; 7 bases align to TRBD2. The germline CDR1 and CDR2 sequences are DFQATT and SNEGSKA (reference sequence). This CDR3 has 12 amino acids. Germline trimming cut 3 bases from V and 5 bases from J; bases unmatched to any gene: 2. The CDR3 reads CSASGGKDTQYF. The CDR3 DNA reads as TGCAGTGCTAGCGGGGGGAAAGATACGCAGTATTTT.

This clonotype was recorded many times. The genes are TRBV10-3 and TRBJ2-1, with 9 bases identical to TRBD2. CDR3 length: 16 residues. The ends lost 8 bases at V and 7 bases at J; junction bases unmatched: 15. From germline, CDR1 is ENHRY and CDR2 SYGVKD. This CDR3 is CAIGLGVAGGSNEQFF. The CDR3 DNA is TGTGCCATCGGGTTGGGTGTGGCGGGGGGGTCGAATGAGCAGTTCTTC.

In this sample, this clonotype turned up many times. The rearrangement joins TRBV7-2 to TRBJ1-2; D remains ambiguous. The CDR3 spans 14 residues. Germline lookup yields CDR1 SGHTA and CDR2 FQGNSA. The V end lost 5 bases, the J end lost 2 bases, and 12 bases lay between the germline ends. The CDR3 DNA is TGTGCCAGCAGCCGGCTCCCGTCCAACTATGGCTACACCTTC. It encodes CASSRLPSNYGYTF. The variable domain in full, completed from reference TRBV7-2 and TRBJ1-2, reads GAGVSQSPSNKVTEKGKDVELRCDPISGHTALYWYRQSLGQGLEFLIYFQGNSAPDKSGLPSDRFSAERTGGSVSTLTIQRTQQEDSAVYLCASSRLPSNYGYTFGSGTRLTVV.